Following are 22 T cell receptor beta chains from one sample sequenced in a study of T cells in placental villitis. The libraries were made with immunoSEQ v4. Sequencing was performed with immunoSEQ multiplex PCR; in TCRdb, only in-frame clones are kept and a portion is missing. The profile shows some 6,500 clones, roughly 73% of them singletons. The sample consisted of placental tissue containing maternal and fetal cells. The receptors stem from a human patient with infectious villitis; the placental T cells may come from both mother and fetus.

The V and J genes are TRBV24-1 and TRBJ2-7, with 8 positions matching TRBD1. Germline V gene lookup returns CDR1 KGHDR and CDR2 SFDVKD. The junction had 4 bases not matched to a gene; V was cut back by 11 bases and J by 2 bases. This CDR3 has 12 amino acids. CDR3 in amino acids: CANDRGTYEQYF. The CDR3 DNA reads as TGTGCCAACGACAGGGGCACCTACGAGCAGTACTTC.

The J gene is TRBJ2-1, the V gene TRBV12-3 or TRBV12-4; TRBD1 aligns across 7 bases. The CDR3 contains 13 residues. V lost 6 bases to trimming and J lost 7 bases; unmatched junction nucleotides: 6. The CDR3 DNA reads TGTGCCAGCAGACGCCTACAGGGGAATGAGCAGTTCTTC. Translating it yields CASRRLQGNEQFF.

The chain carries TRBV19 and TRBJ1-1, with 7 nucleotides matching TRBD1. Trimming at V came to 6 bases and at J to 1 base, leaving 5 bases not matched to a gene. CDR1 is LNHDA, CDR2 SQIVND, per germline (reference sequence). The CDR3 totals 14 residues. This CDR3 is CASSPGQTNTEAFF. The CDR3 bases are TGTGCCAGTAGCCCGGGACAGACGAACACTGAAGCTTTCTTT.

V usage is TRBV5-6 and J usage is TRBJ2-5; unclear D gene. Germline-derived CDR1 and CDR2 are SGHDT and YYEEEE. With 10 bases removed from V and 3 bases from J, the gap between germline ends came to 16 bases. CDR3 length equals 13 residues. The CDR3 is CAFPPVLKETQYF. In nucleotides, the CDR3 is TGTGCCTTTCCTCCCGTATTAAAAGAGACCCAGTACTTC. Drawing the rest from reference TRBV5-6 and TRBJ2-5, the complete variable domain is DAGVTQSPTHLIKTRGQQVTLRCSPKSGHDTVSWYQQALGQGPQFIFQYYEEEERQRGNFPDRFSGHQFPNYSSELNVNALLLGDSALYLCAFPPVLKETQYFGPGTRLLVL.

This clone was seen more than once but under ten times. This chain connects TRBV4-3 to TRBJ1-3; 10 positions agree with TRBD1. The CDR3 spans 16 residues. V gave up 3 bases and J gave up 3 bases; unmatched junction bases: 5. From germline, CDR1 is LGHNA and CDR2 YSLEER. The CDR3: CASSQTTGGFGNTIYF. The CDR3 DNA is TGCGCCAGCAGCCAGACGACAGGGGGCTTTGGAAACACCATATATTTT.

CDR3 bases: TGTGCCAGCAGCGTAGAGGGGTACTCCTACAATGAGCAGTTCTTC. Residues: CASSVEGYSYNEQFF. The chain combines TRBV9 with TRBJ2-1, with D possibly TRBD1 on 5 matching bases. V lost 0 bases and J 0 bases, leaving 7 bases between the germline ends. Germline V CDR1 and CDR2: SGDLS, YYNGEE. The CDR3 is 15 amino acids.

The V gene is TRBV15, the J gene TRBJ1-2; D unresolved. Per the germline V gene, CDR1 is LNHNV and CDR2 is YYDKDF (reference sequence). The CDR3 loop spans 14 amino acids. V was cut by 0 bases and J by 0 bases, with 5 bases left in between. The CDR3 DNA sequence: TGTGCCACCAGCAGAGACGGGGCTAACTATGGCTACACCTTC. This codes for CATSRDGANYGYTF.

This chain links TRBV5-1 with TRBJ1-2; possibly TRBD1 for D (5 bases). The germline gives CDR1 SGHRS, CDR2 YFSETQ. The V gene lost 2 bases and the J gene lost 6 bases, with 20 bases spanning the gap. The CDR3 spans 16 residues. The chain's CDR3 is CASSLGPISGQNGYTF. CDR3 nucleotide sequence: TGCGCCAGCAGCTTAGGTCCCATTTCAGGGCAGAATGGCTACACCTTC.

The chain recombines TRBV7-2 with TRBJ2-5, with D perhaps TRBD1 (6 bases). Germline V gene sequence: CDR1 SGHTA, CDR2 FQGNSA. The CDR3 is 17 residues long. Trimming stripped 10 bases from V and 5 bases from J, with 29 bases between. This CDR3 is CAIRKLNGEGGLETQYF. The CDR3 bases are TGTGCCATCCGTAAACTAAATGGGGAAGGGGGTCTGGAGACCCAGTACTTC.

The gene calls are TRBV5-1 and TRBJ1-2; TRBD1 is a possible D gene (6 bases). V was cut by 2 bases and J by 4 bases, with 6 bases left in between. The CDR3 totals 12 residues. The V gene's germline CDR1 is SGHRS and CDR2 YFSETQ. CDR3 sequence (DNA): TGCGCCAGCAGCTTAGGGGGCTATGGCTACACCTTC. It yields the protein CASSLGGYGYTF.

The chain is built from TRBV28 and TRBJ1-5, with 9 positions matching TRBD1. There are 18 residues in the CDR3. The germline V gene encodes CDR1 MDHEN and CDR2 SYDVKM. The trim removed 5 bases at V and 9 bases at J, leaving 20 bases unmatched. The CDR3 loop reads CASSLPLGDRERGRPQHF. CDR3 DNA: TGTGCCAGCAGTCTACCCCTTGGGGACAGGGAAAGGGGACGGCCCCAGCATTTT.

The rearrangement links TRBV2 to TRBJ1-4; perhaps TRBD1 as D (5 bases). This CDR3 is 13 amino acids long. The germline V gene has CDR1 SNHLY and CDR2 FYNNEI. V dropped 8 bases and J dropped 8 bases, with 15 bases sitting between them. CDR3 sequence (DNA): TGTGCCAGCGGCCGCAGGGTATCGGAAAAACTGTTTTTT. As protein: CASGRRVSEKLFF.

The V and J genes are TRBV16 and TRBJ1-5; 8 nucleotides line up with TRBD1. V shed 5 bases, J shed 1 base, and the junction held 10 bases outside the gene matches. Germline V lookup: CDR1 KGHSY, CDR2 FQNENV. This CDR3 has 17 amino acids. The CDR3 bases are TGTGCCAGCAGCTCCCCCCAGGGGGCGGCGAGCAATCAGCCCCAGCATTTT. As protein: CASSSPQGAASNQPQHF.

The genes are TRBV18 and TRBJ2-7, with TRBD2 as a possible D gene (5 bases). This CDR3 comprises 16 residues. Germline assignment: CDR1 KGHSH and CDR2 LQKENI. With 3 bases removed from V and 5 bases from J, the gap between germline ends came to 20 bases. In nucleotides, the CDR3 is TGTGCCAGCTCACCCACGGTACCGGGGATAAACGACGAGCAGTACTTC. It yields the protein CASSPTVPGINDEQYF. Filled out from reference TRBV18 and TRBJ2-7, the complete variable domain reads NAGVMQNPRHLVRRRGQEARLRCSPMKGHSHVYWYRQLPEEGLKFMVYLQKENIIDESGMPKERFSAEFPKEGPSILRIQQVVRGDSAAYFCASSPTVPGINDEQYFGPGTRLTVT.

The genes are TRBV6-1 and TRBJ2-5; a possible D gene is TRBD1 (6 bases). Germline lookup yields CDR1 MNHNS and CDR2 SASEGT. V was pared by 6 bases and J by 2 bases, with 16 bases between. The CDR3 has 15 amino acids. The CDR3 DNA reads as TGTGCCAGCAGGAGGGACAACCCCTCACAAGAGACCCAGTACTTC. Its protein product is CASRRDNPSQETQYF.

The CDR3 nucleotides read TGTGCCTGGAAGGGGACAGCGACCCACACCGGGGAGCTGTTTTTT. As protein: CAWKGTATHTGELFF. The chain has TRBV30 and TRBJ2-2, with 7 bases fitting TRBD1. Germline V gives CDR1 GTSNPN, CDR2 SVGIG (reference sequence). The CDR3 totals 15 residues. V was pared by 4 bases and J by 3 bases, with 8 bases of the junction left unmatched.

The chain carries TRBV7-9 and TRBJ2-2; perhaps TRBD2 as D (6 bases). Germline V gene sequence: CDR1 SEHNR, CDR2 FQNEAQ (reference sequence). The CDR3 is made up of 14 amino acids. Trimming stripped 6 bases from V and 4 bases from J, with 12 bases between. The DNA of the CDR3 is TGTGCCAGCAGTCCGGGACTGAGCACCGGGGAGCTGTTTTTT. As protein: CASSPGLSTGELFF.

The chain has TRBV6-5 and TRBJ1-2, with D unresolved. The germline gives CDR1 MNHEY, CDR2 SVGAGI. V was shortened by 2 bases and J by 2 bases, with 9 bases between the two germline ends. The CDR3 has 14 amino acids. CDR3 nucleotide sequence: TGTGCCAGCAGTTACATCGCGGAAAACTATGGCTACACCTTC. Its protein is CASSYIAENYGYTF.

The chain carries TRBV2 and TRBJ1-1; D call uncertain. This CDR3 has 14 residues. Germline-derived CDR1 and CDR2 are SNHLY and FYNNEI. With 3 bases removed from V and 7 bases from J, the gap between germline ends came to 15 bases. CDR3 sequence: CASSDSAIGDEAFF. CDR3 bases: TGTGCCAGCAGTGATTCTGCCATCGGGGATGAAGCTTTCTTT. Using reference TRBV2 and TRBJ1-1 for the parts outside the CDR3, the full variable domain is EPEVTQTPSHQVTQMGQEVILRCVPISNHLYFYWYRQILGQKVEFLVSFYNNEISEKSEIFDDQFSVERPDGSNFTLKIRSTKLEDSAMYFCASSDSAIGDEAFFGQGTRLTVV.

The chain recombines TRBV7-8 with TRBJ1-6, with unresolved D. The CDR3 length is 11 residues. From germline, CDR1 is SGHVS and CDR2 FQNEAQ. The V end lost 1 base, the J end lost 14 bases, and 6 bases lay between the germline ends. The CDR3 bases are TGTGCCAGCAGCTTAGAAGACGCCCTCCACTTT. Translated, it gives CASSLEDALHF.

The gene calls are TRBV7-8 and TRBJ1-5, with D perhaps matching TRBD1 (5 bases). Trimming removed 5 bases from V and 4 bases from J, with 18 bases in between. The CDR3 contains 16 residues. Germline-derived CDR1 and CDR2 are SGHVS and FQNEAQ. CDR3 DNA: TGTGCCAGCAGCCCGGCAAGGGGTTACTCGAATCAGCCCCAGCATTTT. Residues: CASSPARGYSNQPQHF.

The J gene is TRBJ2-1, the V gene TRBV19; 9 nucleotides line up with TRBD1. Losses at the gene ends were 5 bases for V and 10 bases for J; bases not matched to a gene: 12. CDR3 size: 15 residues. CDR1 LNHDA and CDR2 SQIVND come from the germline V gene (reference sequence). The CDR3 region has the DNA TGTGCCAGTAGTCAACCGGGACAGGGCCACTACGAGCAGTTCTTC. Translating it yields CASSQPGQGHYEQFF.